Presented here are 17 T cell receptor beta chains from one specimen sequenced in a study of T cell responses to AZD1222 COVID-19 vaccine. Sequencing was performed with immunoSEQ multiplex PCR; in TCRdb, only in-frame clones are kept and a portion is missing. The sample has about 130,000 clones, about 85% seen once. Sequencing was performed on peripheral blood, taken on day 0 of AZD1222 vaccination. These receptors were taken from an adult in good health.

CDR3 sequence: CASSHRGTEAFF. DNA of the CDR3: TGTGCCAGCAGCCACAGGGGCACTGAAGCTTTCTTT. J is TRBJ1-1 and V is TRBV7-9; TRBD1 matches 7 bases. CDR1 and CDR2 from the germline V gene are SEHNR and FQNEAQ (reference sequence). The CDR3 extends over 12 amino acids. J gave up 4 bases and V 5 bases, and 1 base lay outside the gene matches.

In DNA form, the CDR3 reads TGTGCCTGGAGTGGCGGGAATGAGCAGTTCTTC. The encoded protein is CAWSGGNEQFF. The chain is built from TRBV30 and TRBJ2-1; D is possibly TRBD2 (5 bases). Germline CDR1 reads GTSNPN; CDR2 reads SVGIG (reference sequence). V lost 1 base to trimming and J lost 7 bases, with 5 bases between them. CDR3 length: 11 amino acids.

For the CDR3, the DNA is TGTGCCAGCAGTTTATCCGGGACAGGGGGGGGCTGGTACGAGCAGTACTTC. Translated, it gives CASSLSGTGGGWYEQYF. The V and J genes are TRBV27 and TRBJ2-7, with 11 nucleotides matching TRBD1. Per the germline V gene, CDR1 is MNHEY and CDR2 is SMNVEV (reference sequence). The V and J ends lost 0 bases and 4 bases, in that order; junction bases with no gene match: 8. This CDR3 contains 17 residues.

CDR3 DNA: TGTGCCAGCGAAACTAGACAGGACGCCACCTACGAGCAGTACTTC. Translation: CASETRQDATYEQYF. The rearrangement links TRBV27 to TRBJ2-7; possible D gene TRBD1, 6 bases. CDR3 size: 15 residues. Germline CDR1 MNHEY, CDR2 SMNVEV (reference sequence). The V gene lost 8 bases and the J gene lost 2 bases, with 19 bases spanning the gap.

The J gene is TRBJ2-1, the V gene TRBV7-2, with TRBD1 matching over 10 bases. The CDR3 runs to 15 residues. CDR1 is SGHTA and CDR2 is FQGNSA in the germline V gene. With V trimmed by 5 bases and J by 0 bases, 1 base remained unmatched. The DNA for the CDR3 is TGTGCCAGCAGCCGGACAGGGGGCTCCTACAATGAGCAGTTCTTC. Protein: CASSRTGGSYNEQFF.

The chain has TRBV14 and TRBJ2-3, with D possibly TRBD2 on 6 matching bases. The CDR3 consists of 16 residues. Germline V gives CDR1 SGHDN, CDR2 FVKESK. Trimming shortened V by 1 base and J by 3 bases, and 14 bases separated the two germline ends. The CDR3 protein is CASSQGGRGMTDTQYF. The DNA for the CDR3 is TGTGCCAGCAGCCAAGGAGGCCGGGGGATGACAGATACGCAGTATTTT.

The V and J genes are TRBV21-1 and TRBJ2-7; the table calls TRBD1, which could not be checked here. TRBV21-1 is tagged as a pseudogene. The CDR3 totals 12 residues. The CDR3 region is CASIPTGGEQYF. CDR3 DNA: TGTGCCAGCATCCCGACAGGGGGCGAGCAGTACTTC.

The CDR3 spells CASSLSAFGGGGFTGNTIYF. In DNA form, the CDR3 reads TGTGCCAGCAGTTTATCGGCCTTTGGGGGGGGCGGATTTACTGGAAACACCATATATTTT. The chain is built from TRBV28 and TRBJ1-3, with D maybe TRBD1 (6 bases). This CDR3 region has 20 residues. Germline V gives CDR1 MDHEN, CDR2 SYDVKM. The ends were cut back, 1 base at V and 2 bases at J, with 24 bases in the middle.

This sequence joins TRBV30 and TRBJ2-1; 11 bases are a match to TRBD2. The CDR3 has 15 residues. Germline loops: CDR1 GTSNPN, CDR2 SVGIG (reference sequence). J gave up 4 bases and V 2 bases, and 4 bases lay outside the gene matches. The CDR3 loop reads CAWSPGLAGYNEQFF. Written as DNA, the CDR3 is TGTGCCTGGAGTCCTGGACTAGCGGGTTACAATGAGCAGTTCTTC.

The V and J genes are TRBV5-1 and TRBJ2-7; D not resolved. The CDR3 is 15 residues long. Germline V CDR1 and CDR2: SGHRS, YFSETQ. Trimming left V 0 bases short and J 0 bases short, with 10 bases between. CDR3 in DNA: TGCGCCAGCAGCTTGGCCCCCCAGGTCTCCTACGAGCAGTACTTC. Protein sequence: CASSLAPQVSYEQYF.

This clone occurred a few times. The J gene is TRBJ1-1, the V gene TRBV5-4; D ambiguous. Deletions cut 0 bases from V and 7 bases from J, with 16 bases between. The CDR3 totals 15 residues. Germline values: CDR1 SGHNT, CDR2 YYREEE (reference sequence). CDR3 sequence (DNA): TGTGCCAGCAGCTTGGAACTCCGGACGGGAAATGAAGCTTTCTTT. Its protein product is CASSLELRTGNEAFF.

The V call is TRBV6-5, the J call TRBJ2-5; a weak D match, TRBD1 (6 bases). CDR3 length: 14 amino acids. V was shortened by 7 bases and J by 1 base, with 13 bases between the two germline ends. Germline CDR1 MNHEY, CDR2 SVGAGI. The DNA for the CDR3 is TGTGCCAGCAAGTGGTGGGGGCCCCAAGAGACCCAGTACTTC. Amino acids: CASKWWGPQETQYF.

The sample holds one count of this clone. This sequence joins TRBV18 and TRBJ2-1, with 13 nucleotides matching TRBD2. The V gene's germline CDR1 is KGHSH and CDR2 LQKENI. CDR3 length: 15 residues. V lost 6 bases to trimming and J lost 9 bases; unmatched junction nucleotides: 8. The CDR3 is CASSLTSGGAIEQFF. CDR3 coding DNA: TGTGCCAGCTCCCTTACTAGCGGGGGGGCCATTGAGCAGTTCTTC.

The chain is built from TRBV24-1 and TRBJ2-7, with a tentative D call TRBD1 (6 bases). This CDR3 has 15 residues. The germline V gene has CDR1 KGHDR and CDR2 SFDVKD. With 3 bases removed from V and 1 base from J, the gap between germline ends came to 12 bases. The CDR3 sequence is CATSDRSGDSYEQYF. CDR3 DNA sequence: TGTGCCACCAGTGATCGGTCAGGGGATTCCTACGAGCAGTACTTC.

This clone has a handful of counts. J is TRBJ2-7 and V is TRBV6-6, with 9 bases lining up with TRBD2. The CDR3 loop spans 14 amino acids. V was pared by 2 bases and J by 5 bases, with 4 bases of the junction left unmatched. Germline-derived CDR1 and CDR2 are MNHNY and SVGAGI (reference sequence). The CDR3 loop is CASSYQRGVNEQYF. The DNA for the CDR3 is TGTGCCAGCAGTTACCAGCGGGGGGTGAACGAGCAGTACTTC.

The chain couples TRBV6-6 to TRBJ1-5; D not resolved. CDR3 size: 16 residues. The V end was cut by 0 bases, the J end by 4 bases, with 13 bases between. Germline loops: CDR1 MNHNY, CDR2 SVGAGI (reference sequence). DNA for the CDR3: TGTGCCAGCAGTTACTCGAGAGGCCTGGAAAATCAGCCCCAGCATTTT. Residues: CASSYSRGLENQPQHF.

The chain links TRBV6-5 to TRBJ1-1; D not resolved. CDR3 length: 13 residues. In germline, CDR1 is MNHEY, CDR2 SVGAGI. V lost 5 bases and J 5 bases, leaving 12 bases between the germline ends. In nucleotides, the CDR3 is TGTGCCAGCAGTAACCCCGTGGTTACTGAAGCTTTCTTT. Translating gives CASSNPVVTEAFF.